The 17 T cell receptor beta chains below were found in one sample sequenced in a study of Ad26.COV2.S vaccination and SARS-CoV-2 variants. Profiling relied on immunoSEQ multiplex PCR, and the TCRdb table lists in-frame clones only, not all of them. This table holds hundreds of thousands of clones, roughly 89% found once. Treatment defined: around 19 received Ad26.COV2.S at low or high dose, single or two shots; a few received placebo; per-sample allocation not given. Following the first vaccine or placebo injection, samples were taken on day 63. This specimen consisted of peripheral blood, obtained in a trial of Ad26.COV2.S vaccine versus placebo. All receptors derive from a person between 18 and 60 years old who received the Ad26.COV2.S COVID-19 vaccine or a placebo.

This chain links TRBV24-1 with TRBJ1-2; the match to TRBD1 covers 10 bases. The germline V gene encodes CDR1 KGHDR and CDR2 SFDVKD. The trim removed 4 bases at V and 4 bases at J, leaving 11 bases unmatched. The CDR3 totals 17 residues. The CDR3 DNA reads as TGTGCCACCAGTGACACGCCCGGGACAGGGGTAGGCTATGGCTACACCTTC. It codes for CATSDTPGTGVGYGYTF.

J is TRBJ1-6 and V is TRBV5-6; D not certain. The V gene's germline CDR1 is SGHDT and CDR2 YYEEEE. CDR3 length equals 17 residues. V lost 0 bases and J lost 0, with 10 bases in between. CDR3 amino acids: CASSLAWESSYNSPLHF. The DNA of the CDR3 is TGTGCCAGCAGCTTGGCCTGGGAGAGCTCCTATAATTCACCCCTCCACTTT.

The rearrangement links TRBV7-2 to TRBJ1-1; D unclear. CDR1 and CDR2 from the germline V gene are SGHTA and FQGNSA. Trimming left V 7 bases short and J 0 bases short, with 9 bases between. The CDR3 is 13 residues long. The CDR3 sequence: CASNMGLNTEAFF. The CDR3 bases are TGTGCCAGCAACATGGGTCTGAACACTGAAGCTTTCTTT.

The chain carries TRBV18 and TRBJ2-7; no definite D call. Trimming removed 3 bases at V and 3 bases at J, with 9 bases between. Germline V gives CDR1 KGHSH, CDR2 LQKENI. The CDR3 has 13 residues. The CDR3, as DNA: TGTGCCAGCTCACCCCTGGAAGACTACGAGCAGTACTTC. It is translated as CASSPLEDYEQYF.

The table lists this clone with a count of one. The chain couples TRBV5-1 to TRBJ1-2; 9 bases fit TRBD1. Germline values: CDR1 SGHRS, CDR2 YFSETQ. V shed 9 bases, J shed 6 bases, and the junction held 9 bases outside the gene matches. The CDR3 contains 13 residues. The CDR3: CATSTGGRDGYTF. CDR3 nucleotides: TGCGCCACTTCGACAGGGGGTCGAGATGGCTACACCTTC. The full variable domain, its missing parts supplied by reference TRBV5-1 and TRBJ1-2, is KAGVTQTPRYLIKTRGQQVTLSCSPISGHRSVSWYQQTPGQGLQFLFEYFSETQRNKGNFPGRFSGRQFSNSRSEMNVSTLELGDSALYLCATSTGGRDGYTFGSGTRLTVV.

The V and J genes are TRBV5-4 and TRBJ2-1; D is perhaps TRBD1 (5 bases). V gave up 4 bases and J gave up 0 bases, with 8 bases separating them. The CDR3 runs to 14 residues. The germline gives CDR1 SGHNT, CDR2 YYREEE (reference sequence). In nucleotides, the CDR3 is TGTGCCAGCAGCCCAGGGTTCTCCTACAATGAGCAGTTCTTC. Its translation is CASSPGFSYNEQFF.

The gene calls are TRBV7-2 and TRBJ1-1; D gene ambiguous. The CDR3 extends over 12 amino acids. The V and J ends lost 5 bases and 8 bases respectively, with 12 bases between them. Per germline, CDR1 SGHTA and CDR2 FQGNSA. This CDR3 is CASSRRWEEAFF. DNA of the CDR3: TGTGCCAGCAGCAGGCGGTGGGAGGAAGCTTTCTTT.

CDR3 residues: CASSRLAGGGINEQFF. In DNA form, the CDR3 reads TGTGCCAGCAGCAGATTAGCGGGAGGAGGGATCAATGAGCAGTTCTTC. This chain uses TRBV5-8 with TRBJ2-1, with 10 bases that match TRBD2. The CDR3 is 16 amino acids. The V gene end was trimmed by 4 bases and the J gene end by 6 bases; junction bases not matched to a gene: 10. Per germline, CDR1 SGHTS and CDR2 YDEGEE.

The chain recombines TRBV4-2 with TRBJ1-4; tentative D call: TRBD1 (5 bases). Per germline, CDR1 LGHNA and CDR2 YNFKEQ. CDR3 length: 15 amino acids. V was pared by 2 bases and J by 6 bases, with 13 bases between. The CDR3 DNA reads TGTGCCAGCAGCCAACCGGGACGGGAGGATGAAAAACTGTTTTTT. This translates into CASSQPGREDEKLFF.

J is TRBJ1-5 and V is TRBV19, with D perhaps matching TRBD1 (5 bases). V lost 5 bases and J lost 7, with 18 bases in between. Germline CDR1 LNHDA, CDR2 SQIVND (reference sequence). The CDR3 is 15 amino acids. The CDR3 sequence: CASSRRRDYIQPQHF. The CDR3 DNA is TGTGCCAGTAGTCGACGTAGGGACTACATACAGCCCCAGCATTTT.

The chain joins TRBV6-2 or TRBV6-3 to TRBJ2-7; D gene unclear. Germline V gene lookup returns CDR1 MNHEY and CDR2 SVGEGT. V dropped 5 bases and J dropped 7 bases, with 9 bases sitting between them. CDR3 length: 11 amino acids. CDR3 DNA: TGTGCCAGCAGTGCTGGTTGGGAGCAGTACGTC. Its translation: CASSAGWEQYV.

The V and J genes are TRBV10-3 and TRBJ2-7, with 10 bases that match TRBD1. CDR1 and CDR2 from the germline V gene are ENHRY and SYGVKD. J was trimmed by 6 bases and V by 10 bases; bases with no gene match: 6. This CDR3 contains 12 residues. This CDR3 is CATGQGGIEQYV. The CDR3 nucleotides are TGTGCCACCGGACAGGGGGGTATCGAGCAGTACGTC.

This chain uses TRBV7-3 with TRBJ2-1; either TRBD1 or TRBD2 may supply D (6 bases each). V lost 5 bases and J 10 bases, leaving 15 bases between the germline ends. The CDR3 extends over 13 amino acids. The V gene's germline CDR1 is SGHTA and CDR2 FQGTGA. CDR3 region: CASSAPGAEEQFF. The CDR3, as DNA: TGTGCCAGCAGCGCGCCGGGGGCTGAGGAGCAGTTCTTC.

This chain joins TRBV4-1 and TRBJ2-7, with a weak D call TRBD1 (7 bases). The CDR3 runs 17 residues. Trimming left V 3 bases short and J 3 bases short, with 21 bases between. CDR1 MGHRA and CDR2 YSYEKL come from the germline V gene. The CDR3 region has the DNA TGCGCCAGCAGCCAGGCCTCAGGGGGGTCGGGGATCTACGAGCAGTACTTC. This encodes CASSQASGGSGIYEQYF.

The chain has TRBV28 and TRBJ1-2; D might be TRBD1 (5 bases). This CDR3 spans 15 amino acids. V was trimmed by 5 bases and J by 4 bases, leaving 17 bases between them. Germline-derived CDR1 and CDR2 are MDHEN and SYDVKM. In DNA, the CDR3 is TGTGCCAGCAGTCGCTCCGGGGATGGGACCTATGGCTACACCTTC. Its protein is CASSRSGDGTYGYTF.

The chain uses TRBV10-3 and TRBJ1-5; 10 nucleotides line up with TRBD1. V dropped 10 bases and J dropped 7; count of bases not matched to a gene: 10. This CDR3 is 14 amino acids long. Per the germline V gene, CDR1 is ENHRY and CDR2 is SYGVKD. The CDR3 DNA reads as TGTGCCACTAAGAGGGACAGGGGAAGGCAGCCCCAGCATTTT. The encoded protein is CATKRDRGRQPQHF.

This chain links TRBV3-1 (or the pseudogene TRBV3-2) with TRBJ1-6; 7 bases line up with TRBD1. The CDR3 runs 14 residues. Germline CDR1 is LGHDT and CDR2 is YNNKEL (reference sequence). J lost 8 bases, V lost 2 bases, and 3 bases had no gene match. The DNA of the CDR3 is TGTGCCAGCAGCCAATTCGGGACAGATTCACCCCTCCACTTT. Residues: CASSQFGTDSPLHF.